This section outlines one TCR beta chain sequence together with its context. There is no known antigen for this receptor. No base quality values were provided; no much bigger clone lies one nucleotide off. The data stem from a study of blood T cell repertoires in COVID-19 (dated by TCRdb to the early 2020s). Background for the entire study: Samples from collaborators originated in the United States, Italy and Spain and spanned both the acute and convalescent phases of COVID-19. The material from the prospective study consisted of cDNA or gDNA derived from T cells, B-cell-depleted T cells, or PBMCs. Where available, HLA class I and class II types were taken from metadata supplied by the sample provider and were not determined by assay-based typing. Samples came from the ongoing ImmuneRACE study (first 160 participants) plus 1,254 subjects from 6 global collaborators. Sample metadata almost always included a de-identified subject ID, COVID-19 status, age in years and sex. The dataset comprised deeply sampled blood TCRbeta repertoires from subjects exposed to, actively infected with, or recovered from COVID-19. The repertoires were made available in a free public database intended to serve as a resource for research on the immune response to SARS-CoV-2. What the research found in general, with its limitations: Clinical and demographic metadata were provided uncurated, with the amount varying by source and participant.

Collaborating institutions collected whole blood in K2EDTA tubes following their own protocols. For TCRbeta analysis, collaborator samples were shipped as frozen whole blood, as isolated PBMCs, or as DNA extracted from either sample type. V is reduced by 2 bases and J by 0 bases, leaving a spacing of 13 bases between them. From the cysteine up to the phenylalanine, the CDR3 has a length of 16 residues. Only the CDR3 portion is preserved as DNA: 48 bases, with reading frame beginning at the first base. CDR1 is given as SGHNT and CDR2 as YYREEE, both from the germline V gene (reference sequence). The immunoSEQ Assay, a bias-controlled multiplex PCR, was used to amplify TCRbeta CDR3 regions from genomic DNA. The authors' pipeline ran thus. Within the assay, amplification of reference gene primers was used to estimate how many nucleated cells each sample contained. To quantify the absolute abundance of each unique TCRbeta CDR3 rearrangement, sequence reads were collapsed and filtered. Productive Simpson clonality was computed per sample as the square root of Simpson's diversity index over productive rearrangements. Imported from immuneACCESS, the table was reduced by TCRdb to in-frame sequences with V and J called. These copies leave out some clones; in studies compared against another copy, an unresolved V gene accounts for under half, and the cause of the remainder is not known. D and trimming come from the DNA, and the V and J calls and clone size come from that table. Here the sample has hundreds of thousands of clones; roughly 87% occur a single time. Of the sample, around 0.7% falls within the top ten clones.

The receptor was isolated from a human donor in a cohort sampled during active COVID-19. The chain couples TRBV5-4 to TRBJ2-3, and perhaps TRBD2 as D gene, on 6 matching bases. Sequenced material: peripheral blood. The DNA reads TGTGCCAGCAGCTTTGGCGGGGTGGGGAGCACAGATACGCAGTATTTT. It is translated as CASSFGGVGSTDTQYF.